A single sample is the source of the 10 T cell receptor beta chains below, sequenced in a study of regulatory T cells in long-lasting Graves disease. iRepertoire HTBI primers and Arm-PCR of CDR3 regions built TCR beta libraries. MiXCR, run by TCRdb on the multiplex PCR reads, gives a single entry per CDR3 protein. The table includes 400,000 to 500,000 distinct CDR3 sequences, around 20% detected once. As for time point: persistent/refractory GD, antithyroid drugs over 5 years with positive TRAb. PBMC RNA was the source of the TCR library. The specimen comprised peripheral blood mononuclear cells (PBMCs), sampled when the disease was refractory, from a patient treated with antithyroid drugs. All receptors come from a female donor with Graves disease.

The chain has TRBV29-1 and TRBJ2-7, with D perhaps matching TRBD1 (6 bases). Germline V gives CDR1 SQVTM, CDR2 ANQGSEA. The CDR3 has 15 residues. Trimming removed 4 bases from V and 2 bases from J, with 18 bases in between. Here the CDR3 DNA reads TGCAGCGTTGTTGGGTCGGCAGGGGCGGCCTACGAGCAGTACTTC. Amino acids: CSVVGSAGAAYEQYF.

The J gene is TRBJ1-1, the V gene TRBV12-3 or TRBV12-4, with TRBD1 identical over 7 bases. Trimming took 6 bases from V and 5 from J; bases not matched to a gene: 12. This CDR3 is 15 amino acids long. CDR3 bases: TGTGCCAGCAGCCACCCCGACAGGGTATTAACTGAAGCTTTCTTT. It encodes CASSHPDRVLTEAFF.

The rearrangement joins TRBV5-6 to TRBJ2-2; 8 bases line up with TRBD2. Per the germline V gene, CDR1 is SGHDT and CDR2 is YYEEEE. CDR3 length: 16 residues. The V segment lost 3 bases and the J segment 2 bases; nucleotides outside the gene matches: 6. CDR3 DNA sequence: TGTGCCAGCAGCTCCGCCGGGACTAGAAACACCGGGGAGCTGTTTTTT. The encoded protein is CASSSAGTRNTGELFF. The full variable domain, in which reference TRBV5-6 and TRBJ2-2 provide the parts outside the CDR3, is DAGVTQSPTHLIKTRGQQVTLRCSPKSGHDTVSWYQQALGQGPQFIFQYYEEEERQRGNFPDRFSGHQFPNYSSELNVNALLLGDSALYLCASSSAGTRNTGELFFGEGSRLTVL.

Of note for this clonotype: A much larger clone sits a single nucleotide away, making a read error possible. Since no conserved phenylalanine or tryptophan closes the CDR3, a read error is the likely cause. This chain uses TRBV11-2 with TRBJ1-1; no definite D call. Germline V CDR1 and CDR2: SGHAT, FQNNGV. The V end was cut by 1 base, the J end by 6 bases, with 6 bases between. The CDR3 covers 12 residues. The DNA for the CDR3 is TGTGCCAGCAGCTTAGGGACGTCTGAAGCTTTCCTT. Its protein product is CASSLGTSEAFL.

V and J are TRBV14 and TRBJ2-7, with 7 bases fitting TRBD1. Per the germline V gene, CDR1 is SGHDN and CDR2 is FVKESK. V was pared by 0 bases and J by 1 base, with 6 bases of the junction left unmatched. CDR3 size: 16 residues. CDR3 region: CASSQDPRGQSYEQYF. CDR3 sequence (DNA): TGTGCCAGCAGCCAAGATCCAAGGGGGCAGTCCTACGAGCAGTACTTC.

The chain combines TRBV6-5 with TRBJ1-5, with 8 bases identical to TRBD1. V lost 2 bases to trimming and J lost 8 bases; unmatched junction nucleotides: 8. From germline, CDR1 is MNHEY and CDR2 SVGAGI. This CDR3 contains 15 residues. CDR3 region: CASSYVAGGKEPQHF. The DNA of the CDR3 is TGTGCCAGCAGTTACGTGGCAGGGGGCAAGGAGCCCCAGCATTTT.

Here the CDR3 reads CASIGDLNTGELFF. The DNA for the CDR3 is TGTGCCAGTATCGGAGACCTTAACACCGGGGAGCTGTTTTTT. The chain couples TRBV19 to TRBJ2-2; unclear D gene. The V gene's germline CDR1 is LNHDA and CDR2 SQIVND (reference sequence). This CDR3 contains 14 residues. The germline V and J ends were trimmed by 7 bases and 2 bases, with 11 bases remaining between them.

In this sample, this clonotype turned up many times. V is TRBV27 and J is TRBJ1-1; possibly TRBD1 for D (5 bases). Per germline, CDR1 MNHEY and CDR2 SMNVEV (reference sequence). The CDR3 extends over 18 amino acids. V was pared by 5 bases and J by 3 bases, with 25 bases between. CDR3 sequence: CASSPYLGDHIGYTEAFF. The DNA for the CDR3 is TGTGCCAGCAGTCCGTATCTGGGGGACCACATTGGGTACACTGAAGCTTTCTTT.

Worth noting for this clonotype: An end of the junction does not agree with germline; a read error may underlie this. This sequence joins TRBV2 and TRBJ2-3; 13 nucleotides align to TRBD2. The CDR3 is 16 residues long. CDR1 and CDR2 (germline): SNHLY, FYNNEI. This CDR3 is CASSAGTSGTADMQYF. CDR3 nucleotides: TGTGCCAGCAGTGCCGGGACTAGCGGGACAGCAGATATGCAGTATTTT.

In its sample, this clonotype was seen many times. This chain connects TRBV12-3 or TRBV12-4 to TRBJ1-2, with D uncertain. CDR3 length: 13 residues. Between the trimmed V and J ends, which lost 3 bases and 6 bases, there was a span of 11 bases. CDR3 in amino acids: CASSFSSGDGYTF. CDR3 DNA: TGTGCCAGCAGTTTTTCGTCAGGAGATGGCTACACCTTC.